One sample yielded the 30 T cell receptor beta chains listed below, sequenced in a study of CD8 T cells in Susac syndrome. RNA, at roughly 0.45 to 1 ug, was reverse transcribed with random hexamers. Via MiXCR, TCRdb re-called the immunoSEQ multiplex PCR reads, giving one row per CDR3 protein. This table has 150,000 to 180,000 distinct CDR3 sequences, 95% appearing once. Sequenced: CD8+ T cells from PBMCs. The receptors were sampled from a human donor with multiple sclerosis.

The chain employs TRBV30 and TRBJ1-6, with 10 positions matching TRBD1. The junction had 6 bases not matched to a gene; V was cut back by 1 base and J by 9 bases. This CDR3 comprises 15 residues. The germline CDR1 and CDR2 sequences are GTSNPN and SVGIG (reference sequence). Here the CDR3 DNA reads TGTGCCTGGAGTGCACGAGGACAGGGGGTTTCACCCCTCCACTTT. This codes for CAWSARGQGVSPLHF.

This chain uses TRBV6-5 with TRBJ1-2; 7 positions match TRBD1. Unmatched junction bases numbered 10, after V lost 0 bases and J lost 6 bases. Germline values: CDR1 MNHEY, CDR2 SVGAGI. This CDR3 is built from 16 residues. CDR3 DNA sequence: TGTGCCAGCAGTTACTCCAGGACCGGGACAGTCGATGGCTACACCTTC. Protein sequence: CASSYSRTGTVDGYTF.

This chain links TRBV11-1 with TRBJ2-1, with D perhaps TRBD2 (5 bases). The CDR3 loop spans 15 amino acids. Germline-derived CDR1 and CDR2 are SGHAT and FQDESV (reference sequence). V was pared by 5 bases and J by 5 bases, with 16 bases between. The CDR3 here is CASSAISGLNNEQFF. The CDR3 DNA follows: TGTGCCAGCAGCGCTATCAGCGGACTTAACAATGAGCAGTTCTTC. Full variable domain (remainder filled in from reference TRBV11-1 and TRBJ2-1): EAEVAQSPRYKITEKSQAVAFWCDPISGHATLYWYRQILGQGPELLVQFQDESVVDDSQLPKDRFSAERLKGVDSTLKIQPAELGDSAMYLCASSAISGLNNEQFFGPGTRLTVL.

The V call is TRBV20-1, the J call TRBJ2-1; TRBD1 matches 7 bases. The CDR3 is 14 amino acids. Germline V lookup: CDR1 DFQATT, CDR2 SNEGSKA (reference sequence). Unmatched junction bases numbered 8, after V lost 6 bases and J lost 3 bases. In nucleotides, the CDR3 is TGCAGTGCCACCGGGACAGCCATCTACAATGAGCAGTTCTTC. Translating gives CSATGTAIYNEQFF.

The chain uses TRBV15 and TRBJ2-7; no clear D gene. This CDR3 spans 11 amino acids. Germline CDR1 and CDR2: LNHNV and YYDKDF (reference sequence). V lost 8 bases to trimming and J lost 1 base, with 6 bases between them. As DNA, the CDR3 is TGTGCCACCGGTACGTCCTACGAGCAGTACGTC. This gives the protein CATGTSYEQYV.

The V and J genes are TRBV29-1 and TRBJ2-6; perhaps TRBD2 as D (6 bases). V lost 3 bases, J lost 1 base, and 13 bases lay in between. This CDR3 spans 16 amino acids. The V gene's germline CDR1 is SQVTM and CDR2 ANQGSEA. CDR3: CSVEGLVESGANVLTF. The DNA for the CDR3 is TGCAGCGTTGAGGGACTCGTGGAATCTGGGGCCAACGTCCTGACTTTC.

V usage is TRBV4-1 and J usage is TRBJ2-3; no reliable D call. The V end was cut by 0 bases, the J end by 6 bases, with 13 bases between. The CDR3 has 15 residues. Germline CDR1 reads MGHRA; CDR2 reads YSYEKL. CDR3 sequence reads: CASSQDLGKEDTQYF. CDR3 DNA sequence: TGCGCCAGCAGCCAAGATCTAGGCAAGGAGGATACGCAGTATTTT.

The rearrangement uses TRBV20-1 and TRBJ2-7, with a weak D call TRBD1 (6 bases). The CDR3 length is 14 residues. Trimming removed 3 bases from V and 2 bases from J, with 14 bases in between. Germline loops: CDR1 DFQATT, CDR2 SNEGSKA (reference sequence). The CDR3 nucleotides read TGCAGTGCTAGCGCTATGACAGGAACCTACGAGCAGTACTTC. Translation gives CSASAMTGTYEQYF.

The V call is TRBV7-9, the J call TRBJ2-5; D ambiguous. Germline V CDR1 and CDR2: SEHNR, FQNEAQ (reference sequence). V lost 5 bases and J lost 0, with 7 bases in between. The CDR3 covers 13 residues. DNA of the CDR3: TGTGCCAGCAGCGCACTGAACCAAGAGACCCAGTACTTC. It yields the protein CASSALNQETQYF.

The CDR3 bases are TGTGCCAGCAGCTTGAGGACGGTAAATCAGCCCCAGCATTTT. It yields the protein CASSLRTVNQPQHF. V is TRBV5-8 and J is TRBJ1-5; D not resolved. Between the trimmed V and J ends, which lost 1 base and 4 bases, there was a span of 9 bases. Germline values: CDR1 SGHTS, CDR2 YDEGEE. This CDR3 is built from 14 residues.

The chain employs TRBV5-1 and TRBJ1-2, with D uncertain. Per germline, CDR1 SGHRS and CDR2 YFSETQ. V was shortened by 2 bases and J by 7 bases, with 9 bases between the two germline ends. CDR3 length: 12 residues. CDR3 residues: CASSFEVGGYTF. The CDR3 DNA reads as TGCGCCAGCAGCTTCGAGGTGGGTGGCTACACCTTC.

The chain joins TRBV30 to TRBJ1-1, with 7 bases lining up with TRBD1. The CDR3 totals 16 residues. Germline CDR1 and CDR2: GTSNPN and SVGIG (reference sequence). V trimming: 3 bases; J trimming: 2 bases; junction bases outside the gene matches: 12. The chain's CDR3 is CAWSEGDSRINTEAFF. The CDR3 nucleotides are TGTGCCTGGAGCGAGGGGGACAGTCGGATAAACACTGAAGCTTTCTTT.

This sequence joins TRBV30 and TRBJ2-7; D is ambiguous. This CDR3 spans 12 amino acids. Germline assignment: CDR1 GTSNPN and CDR2 SVGIG (reference sequence). V was pared by 7 bases and J by 6 bases, with 16 bases between. CDR3 amino acids: CAFRVALSEQYV. DNA of the CDR3: TGTGCCTTCAGAGTTGCCCTTTCCGAGCAGTACGTC.

The chain has TRBV10-3 and TRBJ2-3; 12 bases fit TRBD2. This CDR3 comprises 16 residues. The germline CDR1 and CDR2 sequences are ENHRY and SYGVKD. V was clipped by 5 bases and J by 8 bases; unmatched bases: 11. This chain's CDR3 is CAISTQTSGGQATQYF. The DNA for the CDR3 is TGTGCCATCAGTACCCAGACTAGCGGGGGACAGGCTACGCAGTATTTT.

The chain combines TRBV15 with TRBJ2-5; 9 nucleotides match TRBD2. With 5 bases clipped from V and 6 bases from J, the junction kept 7 bases outside the gene matches. Germline CDR1 is LNHNV and CDR2 is YYDKDF (reference sequence). The length of the CDR3 is 14 residues. This CDR3 reads CATSGAGGLKTQYF. The CDR3 bases are TGTGCCACCAGCGGGGCGGGGGGGCTCAAGACCCAGTACTTC.

This chain links TRBV12-3 or TRBV12-4 with TRBJ2-3, with a tentative D call TRBD2 (6 bases). V lost 5 bases to trimming and J lost 3 bases, with 9 bases between them. The CDR3 runs to 13 residues. In DNA, the CDR3 is TGTGCCAGCAGTCCGGGGACTACAGATACGCAGTATTTT. The encoded protein is CASSPGTTDTQYF.

This clonotype is a singleton in its sample. The rearrangement uses TRBV12-3 or TRBV12-4 and TRBJ2-7; 9 bases map to TRBD1. Trimming at V came to 0 bases and at J to 6 bases, leaving 6 bases not matched to a gene. The CDR3 runs to 15 residues. The CDR3 coding sequence is TGTGCCAGCAGTTTAGCGGACAGGGGTGAAGGCGAGCAGTACTTC. The encoded protein is CASSLADRGEGEQYF.

The CDR3 coding sequence is TGTGCCTGGAGTAGGGGGGTTTTAGAGCAGTACTTC. It codes for CAWSRGVLEQYF. V usage is TRBV30 and J usage is TRBJ2-7, with D tentatively TRBD1 or TRBD2 (6 bases each). Germline V gene sequence: CDR1 GTSNPN, CDR2 SVGIG (reference sequence). The CDR3 covers 12 residues. V gave up 2 bases and J gave up 7 bases, with 12 bases separating them.

CDR3 bases: TGTGCCTGGTCTACTGAGCTCTATGGCTACACCTTC. It is translated as CAWSTELYGYTF. The J gene is TRBJ1-2, the V gene TRBV30, with D unresolved. CDR1 and CDR2 from the germline V gene are GTSNPN and SVGIG (reference sequence). V lost 5 bases and J lost 4, with 11 bases in between. CDR3 length: 12 amino acids.

The V gene is TRBV29-1, the J gene TRBJ1-3; no reliable D call. The CDR3 spans 16 residues. V was trimmed by 0 bases and J by 2 bases, leaving 14 bases between them. Germline V gene lookup returns CDR1 SQVTM and CDR2 ANQGSEA. CDR3 sequence reads: CSVEDPESEAGNTIYF. CDR3 bases: TGCAGCGTTGAAGATCCCGAGAGCGAAGCTGGAAACACCATATATTTT.

The rearrangement joins TRBV20-1 to TRBJ2-1; 10 nucleotides line up with TRBD2. Germline V gene data show CDR1 as DFQATT and CDR2 as SNEGSKA (reference sequence). The CDR3 runs 14 residues. V was clipped by 4 bases and J by 4 bases; unmatched bases: 4. CDR3 sequence: CSAMSGGAYNEQFF. In DNA form, the CDR3 reads TGCAGTGCTATGAGCGGGGGGGCTTACAATGAGCAGTTCTTC.

The chain is built from TRBV12-3 or TRBV12-4 and TRBJ2-3; no reliable D call. Trimming cost V 1 base and J 11 bases, with 10 bases left between them. This CDR3 is built from 12 residues. Here the CDR3 DNA reads TGTGCCAGCAGTTTAGGAGTCCCGGAGCAGTATTTT. Translated: CASSLGVPEQYF.

This chain connects TRBV27 to TRBJ2-1; TRBD2 agrees at 8 bases. The germline V gene has CDR1 MNHEY and CDR2 SMNVEV (reference sequence). The CDR3 consists of 16 residues. After removal of 4 bases from V and 4 bases from J, the junction contained 9 bases not matched to a gene. CDR3 sequence: CASSSVPGLGYNEQFF. CDR3 nucleotides: TGTGCCAGCAGTTCAGTCCCGGGACTAGGGTACAATGAGCAGTTCTTC.

This clonotype appeared a single time. V is TRBV9 and J is TRBJ1-4; D is undetermined. This CDR3 contains 11 residues. The germline V and J ends were trimmed by 3 bases and 10 bases, with 7 bases remaining between them. Germline CDR1 is SGDLS and CDR2 is YYNGEE. The CDR3: CASSALTKLFF. The CDR3 DNA reads TGTGCCAGCAGCGCCCTAACAAAACTGTTTTTT.

This clonotype was observed once. The rearrangement uses TRBV5-1 and TRBJ2-1; 11 bases are a match to TRBD1. The CDR3 contains 16 residues. Looked up from germline, CDR1 is SGHRS and CDR2 is YFSETQ. The V and J ends lost 4 bases and 0 bases, in that order; junction bases with no gene match: 3. CDR3 amino acids: CASSPGTGGSYNEQFF. The CDR3 nucleotides are TGCGCCAGCAGCCCAGGGACAGGGGGCTCCTACAATGAGCAGTTCTTC.

The DNA for the CDR3 is TGTGCCAGCAGCCACCGGGACAGGGGCCACTATAATTCACCCCTCCACTTT. Translation gives CASSHRDRGHYNSPLHF. The chain combines TRBV3-1 with TRBJ1-6, with 10 bases fitting TRBD1. The germline V gene encodes CDR1 LGHDT and CDR2 YNNKEL (reference sequence). V shed 3 bases, J shed 3 bases, and the junction held 5 bases outside the gene matches. The CDR3 has 17 residues.

The chain employs TRBV4-1 and TRBJ2-1, with D perhaps TRBD1 (5 bases). In germline, CDR1 is MGHRA, CDR2 YSYEKL. The germline V and J ends were trimmed by 6 bases and 3 bases, with 18 bases remaining between them. The CDR3 covers 16 residues. Here the CDR3 reads CASRPIGETGYNEQFF. The CDR3 nucleotides read TGCGCCAGCAGACCTATAGGGGAAACTGGCTACAATGAGCAGTTCTTC.

The chain uses TRBV9 and TRBJ2-1; weak D call: TRBD2 (6 bases). Germline-derived CDR1 and CDR2 are SGDLS and YYNGEE. The ends were cut back, 0 bases at V and 5 bases at J, with 12 bases in the middle. The length of the CDR3 is 15 residues. CDR3 DNA: TGTGCCAGCAGCGTAGTCGGGCGGGGAGACAATGAGCAGTTCTTC. Its translation is CASSVVGRGDNEQFF.

The chain has TRBV12-3 or TRBV12-4 and TRBJ2-7; D is uncertain. V was clipped by 6 bases and J by 3 bases, with 12 bases between them. The CDR3 consists of 13 residues. CDR3 protein: CASSVGSNYEQYF. In DNA, the CDR3 is TGTGCCAGCAGCGTAGGATCCAACTACGAGCAGTACTTC.

This clonotype was detected only once. The chain combines TRBV20-1 with TRBJ2-1, with 12 positions matching TRBD2. The CDR3 totals 15 residues. V was pared by 6 bases and J by 7 bases, with 10 bases of the junction left unmatched. Per the germline V gene, CDR1 is DFQATT and CDR2 is SNEGSKA (reference sequence). DNA for the CDR3: TGCAGTGCCAAAATACTAGCGGGGGGCCGGAATGAGCAGTTCTTC. Protein product: CSAKILAGGRNEQFF.